The clone carrying this T cell receptor beta chain was found many times. The antigen remains unidentified. From germline, CDR1 is LNHDA and CDR2 SQIVND (reference sequence). The CDR3 contains 16 residues. V was clipped by 5 bases and J by 6 bases; unmatched bases: 12. The data were obtained in a study of early T cells in non-severe SARS-CoV-2 infection. Study-wide points: Sequences matched to VDJdb favored anti-spike CD8 responses, while private and CD4 specificities were missed.

TCRdb ran MiXCR on the 5' RACE reads and lists one entry per CDR3 protein. This table holds over 100,000 distinct CDR3 sequences, less than 15% found once. Sequences were obtained from whole blood. This sequence originates from an adult who was a healthcare worker with PCR-confirmed SARS-CoV-2 infection or an uninfected control (not recorded which). The chain is built from TRBV19 and TRBJ2-1; 8 bases fit TRBD2. CDR3 residues: CASSSIGSGSGNEQFF. The CDR3, as DNA: TGTGCCAGTAGTTCAATAGGAAGCGGGAGTGGCAATGAGCAGTTCTTC.